Given below is one TCR beta chain in context. The data are from a study of blood T cell repertoires in COVID-19. Overall study: T cells, B-cell-depleted T cells, or PBMCs supplied cDNA or gDNA.

In the original workflow: Estimation of nucleated cell counts was performed using reference gene primer amplification. Sequenced by immunoSEQ multiplex PCR; TCRdb stores in-frame clones only, minus some. V, J and clone size reflect that table, while D and trimming were determined from the DNA. The table shows 130,000 or so clones, with around 63% occurring only once. The sequenced sample was peripheral blood. This sequence originates from a woman aged 65 to 85 with acute or convalescent COVID-19.

The CDR3 here is CASNSLLGYEQYF. As DNA, the CDR3 is TGTGCCAGCAACTCATTACTAGGCTACGAGCAGTACTTC. This sequence joins TRBV7-8 and TRBJ2-7; the D gene is possibly TRBD2 (5 bases). The V gene's germline CDR1 is SGHVS and CDR2 FQNEAQ. V was shortened by 7 bases and J by 3 bases, with 13 bases between the two germline ends. The CDR3 loop spans 13 amino acids.